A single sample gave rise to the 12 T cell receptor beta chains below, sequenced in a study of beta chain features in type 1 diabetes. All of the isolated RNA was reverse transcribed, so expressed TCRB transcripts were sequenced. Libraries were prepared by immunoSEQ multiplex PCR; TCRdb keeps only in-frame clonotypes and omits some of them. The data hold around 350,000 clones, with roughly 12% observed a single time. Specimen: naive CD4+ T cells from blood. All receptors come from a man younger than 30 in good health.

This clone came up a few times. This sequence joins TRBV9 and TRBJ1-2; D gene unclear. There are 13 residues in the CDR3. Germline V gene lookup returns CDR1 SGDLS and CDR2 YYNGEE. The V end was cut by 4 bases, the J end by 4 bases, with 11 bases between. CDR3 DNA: TGTGCCAGCAGCCCCGGAGGAGCCTATGGCTACACCTTC. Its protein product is CASSPGGAYGYTF.

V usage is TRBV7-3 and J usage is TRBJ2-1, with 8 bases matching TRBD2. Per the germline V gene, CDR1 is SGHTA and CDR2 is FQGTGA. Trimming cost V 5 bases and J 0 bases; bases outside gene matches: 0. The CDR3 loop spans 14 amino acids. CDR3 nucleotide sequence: TGTGCCAGCAGCAGCGGGAGCTCCTACAATGAGCAGTTCTTC. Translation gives CASSSGSSYNEQFF.

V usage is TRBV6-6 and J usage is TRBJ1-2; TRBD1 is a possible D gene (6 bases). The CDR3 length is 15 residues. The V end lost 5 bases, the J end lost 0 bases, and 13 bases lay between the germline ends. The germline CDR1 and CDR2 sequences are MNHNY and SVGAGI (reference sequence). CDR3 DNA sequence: TGTGCCAGCAGTGCCCGGACAGATGCTAACTATGGCTACACCTTC. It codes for CASSARTDANYGYTF.

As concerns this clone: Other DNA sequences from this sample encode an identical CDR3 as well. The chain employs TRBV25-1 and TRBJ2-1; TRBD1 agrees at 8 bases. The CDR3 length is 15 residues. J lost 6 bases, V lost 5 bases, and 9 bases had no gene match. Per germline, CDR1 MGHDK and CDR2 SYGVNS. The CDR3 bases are TGTGCCAGCAGTCGGGTCCAGGGGGCCTTCAATGAGCAGTTCTTC. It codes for CASSRVQGAFNEQFF.

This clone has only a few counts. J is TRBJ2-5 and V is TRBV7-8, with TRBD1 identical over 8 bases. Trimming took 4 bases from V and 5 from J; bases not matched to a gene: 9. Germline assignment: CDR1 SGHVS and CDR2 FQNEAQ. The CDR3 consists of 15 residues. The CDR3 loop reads CASSYHPGGAETQYF. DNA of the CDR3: TGTGCCAGCAGCTACCACCCAGGGGGCGCGGAGACCCAGTACTTC.

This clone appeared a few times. Here the CDR3 reads CASSYKYRAHEQYF. The CDR3 coding sequence is TGTGCCAGCAGTTACAAATACAGGGCCCACGAGCAGTACTTC. The gene calls are TRBV6-5 and TRBJ2-7; weak D call: TRBD1 (6 bases). CDR1 MNHEY and CDR2 SVGAGI come from the germline V gene. The CDR3 runs to 14 residues. Trimming removed 2 bases from V and 5 bases from J, with 13 bases in between.

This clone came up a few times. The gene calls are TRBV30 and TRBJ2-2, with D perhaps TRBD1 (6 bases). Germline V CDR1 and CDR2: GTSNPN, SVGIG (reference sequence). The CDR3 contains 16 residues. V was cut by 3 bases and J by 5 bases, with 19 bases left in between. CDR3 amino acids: CAWSRRGIARTGELFF. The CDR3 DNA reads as TGTGCCTGGAGCCGTAGGGGGATTGCGAGAACCGGGGAGCTGTTTTTT.

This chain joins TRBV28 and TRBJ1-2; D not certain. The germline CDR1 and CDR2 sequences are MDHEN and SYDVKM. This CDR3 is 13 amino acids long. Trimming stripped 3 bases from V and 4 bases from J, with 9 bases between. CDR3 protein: CASSLEGSYGYTF. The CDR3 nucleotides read TGTGCCAGCAGTTTGGAGGGAAGCTATGGCTACACCTTC.

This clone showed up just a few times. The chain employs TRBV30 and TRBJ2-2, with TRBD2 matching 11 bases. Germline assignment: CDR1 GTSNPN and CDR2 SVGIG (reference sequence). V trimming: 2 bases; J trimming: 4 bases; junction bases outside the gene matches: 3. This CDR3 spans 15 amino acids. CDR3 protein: CAWSRSGRATGELFF. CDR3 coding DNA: TGTGCCTGGAGTCGTAGCGGGAGGGCCACCGGGGAGCTGTTTTTT.

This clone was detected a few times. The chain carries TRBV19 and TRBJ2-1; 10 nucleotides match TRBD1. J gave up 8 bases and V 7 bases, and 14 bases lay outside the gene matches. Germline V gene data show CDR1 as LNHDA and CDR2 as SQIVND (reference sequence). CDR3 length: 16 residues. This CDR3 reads CASTLSRGQGSHEQFF. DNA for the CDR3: TGTGCCAGTACCCTGTCCCGGGGACAGGGGTCCCATGAGCAGTTCTTC. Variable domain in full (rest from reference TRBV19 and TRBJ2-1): DGGITQSPKYLFRKEGQNVTLSCEQNLNHDAMYWYRQDPGQGLRLIYYSQIVNDFQKGDIAEGYSVSREKKESFPLTVTSAQKNPTAFYLCASTLSRGQGSHEQFFGPGTRLTVL.

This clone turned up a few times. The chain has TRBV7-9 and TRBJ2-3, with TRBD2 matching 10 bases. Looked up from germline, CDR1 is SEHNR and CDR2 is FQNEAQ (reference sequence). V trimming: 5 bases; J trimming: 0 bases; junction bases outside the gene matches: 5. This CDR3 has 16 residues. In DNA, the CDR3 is TGTGCCAGCAGCCCCCAGCGGGAGGGTAGCACAGATACGCAGTATTTT. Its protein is CASSPQREGSTDTQYF.

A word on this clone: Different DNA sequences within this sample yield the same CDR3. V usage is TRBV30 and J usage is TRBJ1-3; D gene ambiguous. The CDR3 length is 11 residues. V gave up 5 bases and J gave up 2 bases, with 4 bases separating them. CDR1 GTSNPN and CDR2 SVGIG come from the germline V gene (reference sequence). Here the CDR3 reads CAWSPGNTIYF. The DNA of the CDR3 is TGTGCCTGGTCTCCTGGAAACACCATATATTTT.